The rows below give T cell receptor beta chains drawn from one sample of a study of T cell repertoires in cytomegalovirus infection. TCRdb fed the reads into MiXCR, producing one record per CDR3 protein. Here the sample spans 680,000 or so distinct CDR3 sequences, 30% to 40% being singletons. Their recognized antigens are unknown. The source material was cultured PBMCs, sampled from culture after CMV antigen stimulation. The receptors were sampled from a human donor in good health (CMV status not recorded). Some clones in this sample may be carry-over from other donors' samples. The CDR3 runs from the conserved cysteine through the conserved F or W. D genes are given only for firm matches. A clone size is listed for some rows: how often the clone was seen (once, few, many), or a class if it is expanded.

D	size	V	J	length	DNA	CDR3
-	-	TRBV6-5	TRBJ2-5	13	TGTGCCAGCAGCCGCAATAATATGGAGACCCAGTACTTC	CASSRNNMETQYF
-	-	TRBV12-3/TRBV12-4	TRBJ1-3	18	TGTGCCAGCAGTACACGGGAGGCGGACAGTAGCTCTGGAAACACCATATATTTT	CASSTREADSSSGNTIYF
TRBD2	few	TRBV7-2	TRBJ2-1	12	TGTGCCAGCAGCCCCACTAGCGGGCGAAAGTTCTTC	CASSPTSGRKFF
-	few	TRBV6-4	TRBJ2-7	13	TGTGCCAGCAGTTTGGACTGGACCTACGAGCAGTACTTC	CASSLDWTYEQYF
-	few	TRBV10-3	TRBJ2-3	14	TGTGCCATCAGTACCCCGATCGGGGCGGATACGCAGTATTTT	CAISTPIGADTQYF
-	once	TRBV20-1	TRBJ1-5	16	TGCAGTGCTAGAGATCGATTGATGGGGGACAATCAGCCCCAGCATTTT	CSARDRLMGDNQPQHF
-	-	TRBV18	TRBJ1-2	13	TGTGCCAGCTCACCTGGCATGGAGGAAGGCTACACCTTC	CASSPGMEEGYTF
TRBD2	once	TRBV6-1	TRBJ2-3	16	TGTGCCAGCAGGGAAGGGACTAGCGGGATTGGGGGTACGCAGTATTTT	CASREGTSGIGGTQYF
TRBD2	-	TRBV27	TRBJ2-3	16	TGTGCCAGCAGTTTCGGCCTAGCGGCGAGCACGGATACGCAGTATTTT	CASSFGLAASTDTQYF
-	-	TRBV27	TRBJ2-1	12	TGTGCCAGCAGGGCTGGGGGCGCTGAGCAGTTCTTC	CASRAGGAEQFF
-	many	TRBV7-2	TRBJ2-5	15	TGTGCCAGCATTAGAGGGGGGGGGGTCCAAGAGACCCAGTACTTC	CASIRGGGVQETQYF
-	-	TRBV6-1	TRBJ2-3	13	TGTGCCAGCACGGTGGTAGCGCAAGGTACGCAGTATTTT	CASTVVAQGTQYF
-	-	TRBV4-1	TRBJ1-3	15	TGCGCCAGCAGCCAAGACGAGAACCAAGTAGGCACCATATATTTT	CASSQDENQVGTIYF
-	-	TRBV18	TRBJ1-4	14	TGTGCCAGCTCCCCGGGAGTAGCTAATGAAAAACTGTTTTTT	CASSPGVANEKLFF